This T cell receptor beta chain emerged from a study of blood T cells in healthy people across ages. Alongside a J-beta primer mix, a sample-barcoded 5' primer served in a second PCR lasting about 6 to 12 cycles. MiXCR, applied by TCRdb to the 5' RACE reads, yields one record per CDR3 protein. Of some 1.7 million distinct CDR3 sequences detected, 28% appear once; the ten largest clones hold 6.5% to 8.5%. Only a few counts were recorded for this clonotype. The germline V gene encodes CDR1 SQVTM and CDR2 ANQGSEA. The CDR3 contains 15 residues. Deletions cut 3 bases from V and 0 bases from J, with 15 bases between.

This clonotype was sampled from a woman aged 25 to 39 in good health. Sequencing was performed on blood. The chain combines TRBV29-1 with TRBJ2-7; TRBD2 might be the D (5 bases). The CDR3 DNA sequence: TGCAGCGTTGAGTCGGAGGCCCTAAGCTCCTACGAGCAGTACTTC. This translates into CSVESEALSSYEQYF.